Following are 26 T cell receptor beta chains from one sample sequenced in a study of T cells in women clearing cervical HPV infection. Some clones are missing from TCRdb's copy, which holds only in-frame ones; the method was immunoSEQ multiplex PCR. The table for this sample gives 42,000 or so clones. Material for sequencing was blood buffy coat. These receptors came from a woman aged 18-70 years with a cervical HPV16 infection that either progressed to CIN3+ or cleared (not recorded which).

Details on this clone: The read gets to within 3 residues of the CDR3 end, and the germline J gene fills in the rest. The V call is TRBV6-2 or TRBV6-3, the J call TRBJ1-3; D call uncertain. Germline V gives CDR1 MNHEY, CDR2 SVGEGT. Trimming pared 5 bases from V and 2 bases from J, leaving 4 bases between. The CDR3 runs to 12 residues. The DNA read from the CDR3 is TGTGCCAGCAGTGGGCCTGGAAACACC. Its translation is CASSGPGNT. The whole CDR3 protein is CASSGPGNTIYF.

Comments on this clone: Sequencing ends 3 residues short of the CDR3 end; the germline J gene provides the rest. The J gene is TRBJ2-3, the V gene TRBV2; D remains unclear. From germline, CDR1 is SNHLY and CDR2 FYNNEI. Trimming shortened V by 6 bases and J by 0 bases, and 16 bases separated the two germline ends. This CDR3 has 16 amino acids. Partial CDR3 DNA: TGTGCCAGCAGGACTTCTCCTACCTCTAGCACAGATACG. This translates into CASRTSPTSSTDT. The full CDR3 protein is CASRTSPTSSTDTQYF.

In regard to this clone: The read is 3 residues too short to cover the CDR3 end, so that end is filled in from the germline J gene. The chain joins TRBV2 to TRBJ1-6; TRBD1 matches at 9 bases. The CDR3 consists of 17 residues. CDR1 and CDR2 from the germline V gene are SNHLY and FYNNEI. Trimming cost V 2 bases and J 9 bases; bases outside gene matches: 11. The CDR3 is CASSELEWGQGPSPLHF. The sequenced CDR3 bases are TGTGCCAGCAGTGAATTAGAGTGGGGACAGGGACCTTCACCC. The full variable domain, with the rest looked up from reference TRBV2 and TRBJ1-6, is EPEVTQTPSHQVTQMGQEVILRCVPISNHLYFYWYRQILGQKVEFLVSFYNNEISEKSEIFDDQFSVERPDGSNFTLKIRSTKLEDSAMYFCASSELEWGQGPSPLHFGNGTRLTVT.

Turning to this clone: The CDR3 end lies 3 residues beyond the end of the read and is filled in from the germline J gene. V usage is TRBV6-4 and J usage is TRBJ2-1; 8 bases map to TRBD1. V trimming: 6 bases; J trimming: 1 base; junction bases outside the gene matches: 5. The length of the CDR3 is 15 residues. Looked up from germline, CDR1 is MRHNA and CDR2 is SNTAGT. The sequenced part of the CDR3 DNA is TGTGCCAGCAGCAAACAGGGGGAATCCTACAATGAG. Translation: CASSKQGESYNE. The full CDR3 reads CASSKQGESYNEQFF.

With regard to this clone: The read gets to within 3 residues of the CDR3 end, and the germline J gene fills in the rest. The V gene is TRBV5-1, the J gene TRBJ1-2; TRBD1 might be the D (5 bases). Trimming took 1 base from V and 4 from J, leaving 14 bases between them. The CDR3 has 15 residues. Germline V CDR1 and CDR2: SGHRS, YFSETQ. CDR3 sequence reads: CASSLLSGGSYGYTF. The covered CDR3 bases are TGCGCCAGCAGCTTGCTCTCGGGGGGTAGCTATGGC.

CDR3 DNA (partial): TGTGCCAGTACCCCGGCGGATAACTATGGC. Translated: CASTPADNYG. The complete CDR3 protein is CASTPADNYGYTF. The chain carries TRBV19 and TRBJ1-2; D is unresolved. The read is 3 residues too short to cover the CDR3 end, so that end is filled in from the germline J gene. Trimming shortened V by 7 bases and J by 1 base, and 10 bases separated the two germline ends. The CDR3 consists of 13 residues. The germline gives CDR1 LNHDA, CDR2 SQIVND (reference sequence).

In regard to this clone: One end of the junction fails to match germline, which may point to a read error. The read terminates 3 residues ahead of where the CDR3 ends, so the germline J gene completes it. J is TRBJ1-3 and V is TRBV7-7, with D perhaps matching TRBD1 (5 bases). From germline, CDR1 is SSHAT and CDR2 FNYEAQ (reference sequence). This CDR3 spans 15 amino acids. The sequenced part of the CDR3 DNA is TGTGCTAGCAGCTTAGGGACTGGGATTGGAAACACC. Translating it yields CASSLGTGIGNT. The CDR3 reads in full as CASSLGTGIGNTIYF.

For this clone: The read ends 3 residues early relative to the CDR3; the germline J gene fills the gap. The rearrangement uses TRBV29-1 and TRBJ2-7, with 8 bases lining up with TRBD1. Germline V gene lookup returns CDR1 SQVTM and CDR2 ANQGSEA. CDR3 length: 13 amino acids. With V trimmed by 7 bases and J by 5 bases, 10 bases remained unmatched. The sequenced part of the CDR3 DNA is TGCAGCGGGGACCGGGACAGGAGCCACGAG. It translates to CSGDRDRSHE. The whole CDR3 protein is CSGDRDRSHEQYF.

A note on this clone: The read ends 3 residues before the CDR3 terminus; that terminus is restored from the germline J gene. The chain joins TRBV20-1 to TRBJ1-5, with D possibly matching TRBD1 (6 bases). Trimming took 5 bases from V and 4 from J, leaving 9 bases between them. The length of the CDR3 is 12 residues. Per the germline V gene, CDR1 is DFQATT and CDR2 is SNEGSKA (reference sequence). The sequenced CDR3 bases are TGCAGTGCTCTTCAGGGGAATCAGCCC. Translating it yields CSALQGNQP. The full CDR3 reads CSALQGNQPQHF.

A note on this clone: The read ends 3 residues shy of where the CDR3 ends; the end is completed using the germline J gene. The V gene is TRBV15, the J gene TRBJ1-5; no firm D call. The germline V and J ends were trimmed by 0 bases and 7 bases, with 13 bases remaining between them. Germline assignment: CDR1 LNHNV and CDR2 YYDKDF (reference sequence). CDR3 size: 15 residues. CDR3 bases read: TGTGCCACCAGCAGAGATTCAAAGGGTGGGCAGCCC. Protein sequence: CATSRDSKGGQP. The full CDR3 protein is CATSRDSKGGQPQHF.

The DNA read from the CDR3 is TGTGCCAGCAGCCTTGACAGGGTTGAAAAA. Encoded protein: CASSLDRVEK. The whole CDR3 is CASSLDRVEKLFF. This rearrangement joins TRBV7-9 to TRBJ1-4, with TRBD1 identical over 7 bases. The CDR3 extends 3 residues past the end of the read, so its final part is completed from the germline J gene. V shed 5 bases and J 7 bases; nucleotides not matched to a gene: 4. CDR3 length equals 13 residues. CDR1 is SEHNR and CDR2 is FQNEAQ in the germline V gene (reference sequence).

The sequenced part of the CDR3 DNA is TGTGCCAGCAGGCCGCTAAGTACCTCACCC. Its protein is CASRPLSTSP. In full, the CDR3 reads CASRPLSTSPLHF. This chain uses TRBV7-8 with TRBJ1-6; D uncertain. The CDR3 end is not reached by the read, which stops 3 residues before it; the germline J gene fills it in. Trimming took 6 bases from V and 10 from J, leaving 13 bases between them. Germline V gene data show CDR1 as SGHVS and CDR2 as FQNEAQ. The CDR3 has 13 amino acids.

Remarks on this clone: With the read ending 3 residues before the CDR3 end, the germline J gene is used to fill in that end. The chain recombines TRBV12-3 or TRBV12-4 with TRBJ2-1; 8 nucleotides match TRBD1. The junction had 10 bases not matched to a gene; V was cut back by 3 bases and J by 0 bases. This CDR3 has 18 residues. The CDR3 bases that were read are TGTGCCAGCAGTTTCGAGACAGGGGTCTTTAGCTCCTACAATGAG. Protein product: CASSFETGVFSSYNE. The entire CDR3 protein is CASSFETGVFSSYNEQFF.

Comments on this clone: The read comes to an end 3 residues before the CDR3 does, leaving the germline J gene to fill in the end. The V call is TRBV2, the J call TRBJ1-1; weak D call: TRBD1 (6 bases). This CDR3 has 13 residues. CDR1 and CDR2 from the germline V gene are SNHLY and FYNNEI. V lost 2 bases, J lost 5 bases, and 9 bases lay in between. The CDR3 here is CASSENRVTEAFF. The part of the CDR3 DNA that was read is TGTGCCAGCAGTGAAAACAGGGTAACTGAA.

To note about this clone: The read falls 3 residues short of the CDR3 end, and the missing part is taken from the germline J gene. V and J are TRBV5-6 and TRBJ2-6; weak D call: TRBD1 (5 bases). Germline V gene sequence: CDR1 SGHDT, CDR2 YYEEEE. The CDR3 consists of 15 residues. With 4 bases removed from V and 0 bases from J, the gap between germline ends came to 8 bases. The covered CDR3 bases are TGTGCCAGCAGCGAACAGGCCTCTGGGGCCAACGTC. This translates into CASSEQASGANV. The whole CDR3 is CASSEQASGANVLTF.

CDR3 in amino acids: CAWSVPDRENYGYTF. CDR3 DNA (partial): TGTGCCTGGAGTGTACCGGACAGGGAAAACTATGGC. The genes are TRBV30 and TRBJ1-2, with 8 bases identical to TRBD1. The read is 3 residues too short to cover the CDR3 end, so that end is filled in from the germline J gene. CDR3 length: 15 amino acids. Germline V gives CDR1 GTSNPN, CDR2 SVGIG (reference sequence). Unmatched junction bases numbered 5, after V lost 0 bases and J lost 2 bases.

A word on this clone: A junction end diverges from the germline sequence, so it may reflect a read error. The CDR3 is cut off 3 residues early in the read; its end comes from the germline J gene. The rearrangement joins TRBV11-2 to TRBJ2-7, with D hard to call. The CDR3 runs 14 residues. Germline CDR1 is SGHAT and CDR2 is FQNNGV. Incomplete CDR3 DNA: TGTGCCGGCAGCTCCTCGGCAGGTTCCTACGAG. This translates into CAGSSSAGSYE. The whole CDR3 protein reads CAGSSSAGSYEQYF.

A word on this clone: The CDR3 end is not reached by the read, which stops 3 residues before it; the germline J gene fills it in. V usage is TRBV10-2 and J usage is TRBJ1-4; no definite D call. V lost 5 bases to trimming and J lost 0 bases, with 7 bases between them. The CDR3 loop spans 14 amino acids. Germline V CDR1 and CDR2: WSHSY, SAAADI. The sequenced part of the CDR3 DNA is TGCGCCAGCAGTCCTGTTGCAACTAATGAAAAA. Its translation is CASSPVATNEK. The full CDR3 is CASSPVATNEKLFF.

Regarding this clone: Read data end 3 residues before the CDR3 end; the end is taken from the germline J gene. The rearrangement links TRBV30 to TRBJ2-7; D perhaps matches TRBD2 (5 bases). Trimming shortened V by 4 bases and J by 2 bases, and 9 bases separated the two germline ends. The CDR3 loop spans 12 amino acids. Per the germline V gene, CDR1 is GTSNPN and CDR2 is SVGIG (reference sequence). The CDR3 is CAWNEGPYEQYF. The CDR3 DNA, read in part, is TGTGCCTGGAACGAGGGCCCCTACGAG.

Turning to this clone: The read terminates 3 residues ahead of where the CDR3 ends, so the germline J gene completes it. The genes are TRBV5-6 and TRBJ2-5; the match to TRBD1 covers 9 bases. V was clipped by 4 bases and J by 5 bases; unmatched bases: 3. The CDR3 is 13 amino acids. Per germline, CDR1 SGHDT and CDR2 YYEEEE. The CDR3 sequence is CASSGQGRETQYF. The sequenced CDR3 bases are TGTGCCAGCAGCGGACAGGGGAGGGAGACC.

In the case of this clone: The read falls 3 residues short of the CDR3 end, and the missing part is taken from the germline J gene. The V and J genes are TRBV30 and TRBJ2-1; D call uncertain. This CDR3 is 11 amino acids long. The ends were cut back, 3 bases at V and 8 bases at J, with 8 bases in the middle. CDR1 and CDR2 from the germline V gene are GTSNPN and SVGIG (reference sequence). The DNA read from the CDR3 is TGTGCCTGGAGCTCCGGTTATGAG. Translation gives CAWSSGYE. The full CDR3 sequence reads CAWSSGYEQFF.

Remarks on this clone: The read stops 3 residues short of the end of the CDR3; the missing end is completed from the germline J gene. The chain joins TRBV19 to TRBJ1-1; D is undetermined. The CDR3 covers 12 residues. In germline, CDR1 is LNHDA, CDR2 SQIVND (reference sequence). This CDR3 is CASSGRVETAFF. CDR3 DNA, as far as it was read: TGTGCCAGTAGTGGTAGGGTGGAGACC.

Of note for this clone: The read gets to within 3 residues of the CDR3 end, and the germline J gene fills in the rest. The chain couples TRBV6-1 to TRBJ1-5; weak D call: TRBD1 (5 bases). V lost 2 bases to trimming and J lost 4 bases, with 15 bases between them. Per germline, CDR1 MNHNS and CDR2 SASEGT. There are 16 residues in the CDR3. Incomplete CDR3 DNA: TGTGCCAGCAGTGAACACCTCGACAGCCGTAATCAGCCC. Encoded protein: CASSEHLDSRNQP. The full CDR3 is CASSEHLDSRNQPQHF.

For this clone: With the read ending 3 residues before the CDR3 end, the germline J gene is used to fill in that end. The rearrangement uses TRBV12-3 or TRBV12-4 and TRBJ1-2, with 9 nucleotides matching TRBD1. With 7 bases clipped from V and 4 bases from J, the junction kept 10 bases outside the gene matches. The CDR3 spans 15 residues. The CDR3 sequence: CASTQRQGGFYGYTF. The CDR3 bases that were read are TGTGCCAGCACTCAAAGACAGGGGGGATTCTATGGC.

Turning to this clone: Read coverage stops 3 residues before the CDR3 terminus; the germline J gene supplies the remainder. The chain recombines TRBV20-1 with TRBJ2-5; 15 bases are shared with TRBD2. With V trimmed by 7 bases and J by 5 bases, 8 bases remained unmatched. The germline gives CDR1 DFQATT, CDR2 SNEGSKA (reference sequence). The CDR3 loop spans 15 amino acids. The sequenced CDR3 bases are TGCAGTGGGGGGACTAGCGGGGGGAGTAGGGAGACC. It encodes CSGGTSGGSRET. The full CDR3 protein is CSGGTSGGSRETQYF.

A word on this clone: Coverage ceases 3 residues before the CDR3 finishes, and the germline J gene fills in the end. This chain connects TRBV13 to TRBJ2-3; D is perhaps TRBD1 (7 bases). Looked up from germline, CDR1 is PRHDT and CDR2 is FYEKMQ (reference sequence). Trimming took 1 base from V and 5 from J, leaving 13 bases between them. The CDR3 contains 15 residues. Partial CDR3 DNA: TGTGCCAGCAGCTTAGCTCTCCAGGGGGGAGATACG. Its translation is CASSLALQGGDT. The CDR3, in full, reads CASSLALQGGDTQYF.